The T cell receptor beta chain described here comes from a study of T cell responses to AZD1222 COVID-19 vaccine. Findings of the study overall: Distributed over spike, vaccine-associated CD4 TCRs predominated at 160-218 and 743-854.

The data were produced by immunoSEQ multiplex PCR, yet TCRdb's version contains in-frame clones alone and is incomplete. The sample includes about 140,000 clones, approximately 90% of them seen just once. The CDR3 is 11 residues long. The V gene's germline CDR1 is LGHDT and CDR2 YNNKEL (reference sequence). V shed 6 bases and J shed 1 base, with 0 bases lying between them. A remark on this clone: Its antigen is unidentified.

The chain has TRBV3-1 (or the pseudogene TRBV3-2) and TRBJ2-2; no firm D call. The receptor comes from an adult in good health. Sequences were derived from peripheral blood, sampled on day 0 of AZD1222 vaccination. CDR3: CASRNTGELFF. CDR3 DNA: TGTGCCAGCAGGAACACCGGGGAGCTGTTTTTT.